The T cell receptor (beta chain) under discussion was sequenced for a study of blood T cells in healthy people across ages (dated by TCRdb to about 2015). For the study in its entirety: Template switching captured roughly one uniquely barcoded TCR beta cDNA molecule per two T cells in model experiments. Using deep sequencing normalized with unique cDNA molecular identifiers, the study measured how TCR beta repertoire diversity changes with age. The study analyzed two additional independent replicas of 1 million unique cDNA reads from the same blood draw for two donors, one aged 18 to 30 and one aged 80 or older. To avoid experimental bias, donors of different ages were randomly spread across the sequencing lanes. The donors were split into four age groups: young (average around 15 years), middle-aged (nearly 40), aged (over 55) and long-lived (approximately 89).

Library preparation was by 5' RACE. TCRdb lists the instrument as Illumina HiSeq 2500. The second PCR ran for roughly 7 to 12 cycles and used a J-beta primer mix along with a sample-barcoded 5' primer. A template-switch 5' adaptor carrying 12 random nucleotides introduced a unique molecular identifier onto each TCR beta cDNA molecule. At least 3 million CDR3-containing paired-end reads were obtained from each sample. First-strand cDNA synthesis was performed from all RNA using the Mint cDNA synthesis kit, with priming by a TRBC-specific oligonucleotide. All cDNA was treated with uracil-DNA glycosylase and then went through a first 18-cycle PCR with the universal primers M1SS and BC2_uni_R. The authors' analysis ran thus. Each sample was normalized by randomly selecting 1 million high-quality reads, each carrying a distinct molecular identifier. Instead of being binned into consensus sequences, reads with shared molecular identifiers were discarded. MiTCR, run with a Q25 quality threshold and the strictest error-elimination algorithm, handled CDR3 identification, clonotype clustering and error correction. Lower-bound total TCR beta diversity was estimated with a nonparametric unseen species model using Euler transformation. TCRdb reanalyzed the raw reads on its own, using fastp at Q25 for trimming and MiXCR for clone calling, and kept in-frame beta chains. Rows with a matching CDR3 protein are joined into one entry that keeps the most common DNA and genes. The V and J calls follow TCRdb's processing rather than the paper's. The sample data list roughly 1.4 million distinct CDR3 sequences, and 59% of these were observed just once. Jointly, the top ten make up roughly 6.3% of the sample.

Beyond this particular receptor, the publication reports: There was a strong correlation between observed TCR beta diversity and the percentage of naive T cells measured by flow cytometry. Because donor CMV infection status was unknown, age-related changes in expanded clonotypes were potentially confounded. Since profiling was done on bulk unsorted PBMCs, naive and antigen-experienced compartments could not be conclusively compared. Compared with the aged group, more naive CD4+ T cells, fewer expanded clones and increased TCR diversity were shown by the long-lived group, suggesting age selection. Estimates of total diversity based on one million sequenced T cells were regarded as lower bounds and as underestimates. As age increased, observed TCR beta diversity per million T cells dropped in a roughly linear way, and a significant reduction was already evident by age 40.

Systemically healthy Caucasian individuals from Russia, 35 to 50 in total and aged roughly 6 to 95 years, were included as donors. Ten milliliters of peripheral blood were drawn from each donor into EDTA-treated Vacutainer tubes. PBMCs were isolated by Ficoll-Paque density-gradient centrifugation, with at least 7 million obtained per sample. Trizol reagent was used to extract total RNA from PBMCs, with at least 6 micrograms per sample. Naive CD45RAhigh/CD27high T cell percentages were measured by flow cytometry on a PBMC aliquot from every donor. CDR3 length: 15 amino acids, cysteine to phenylalanine. Left in the record is the CDR3 DNA by itself, 45 bases read in frame from the first base. Taken from the germline V gene, the CDR1 and CDR2 loops are MNHNS and SASEGT. Concerning this clonotype: What this receptor recognizes is not known. The germline gene is not matched at one end of the junction; a read error may be the cause.

The TCR comes from a man aged 18 to 35 in good health. The sample comprised blood. The rearrangement combines TRBV6-1 with TRBJ2-1; 13 bases in the middle match TRBD2. The nucleotide sequence reads TGTGCCACCTTCGGGACTAGCGGGATCGGGAATGAGCAGTTTTTC. Its translation reads: CATFGTSGIGNEQFF.